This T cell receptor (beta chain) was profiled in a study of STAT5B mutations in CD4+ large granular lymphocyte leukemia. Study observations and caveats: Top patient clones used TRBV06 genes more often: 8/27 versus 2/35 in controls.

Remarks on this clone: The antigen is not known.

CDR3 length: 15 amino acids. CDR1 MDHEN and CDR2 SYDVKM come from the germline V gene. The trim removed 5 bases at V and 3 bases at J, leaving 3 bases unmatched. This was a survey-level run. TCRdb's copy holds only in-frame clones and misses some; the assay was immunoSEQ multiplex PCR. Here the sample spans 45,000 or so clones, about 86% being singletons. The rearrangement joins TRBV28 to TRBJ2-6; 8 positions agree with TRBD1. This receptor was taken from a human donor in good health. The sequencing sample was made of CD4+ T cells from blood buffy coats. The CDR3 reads CASSPGGGGANVLTF. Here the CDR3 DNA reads TGTGCCAGCAGTCCAGGGGGCGGTGGGGCCAACGTCCTGACTTTC.